This T cell receptor (beta chain) was retrieved from a study of T cells after yellow fever vaccination. This clonotype showed up many times. Per germline, CDR1 WSHSY and CDR2 SAAADI. J gave up 0 bases and V 6 bases, and 3 bases lay outside the gene matches. CDR3 size: 15 residues. One entry per CDR3 protein results from TCRdb running MiXCR on the 5' RACE reads. The profile shows 25,000 to 35,000 distinct CDR3 sequences, over 4.5% of them singletons. The sequences come from CD8+ T cells sorted from PBMCs, collected 10 days after the yellow fever booster vaccination. The rearrangement joins TRBV10-2 to TRBJ2-3; 10 bases line up with TRBD2. The clonotype comes from a man in his thirties or forties who received the YFV17D yellow fever vaccine. For the CDR3, the DNA is TGCGCCAGCAGGGGACTAGCGATTAGCACAGATACGCAGTATTTT. Protein sequence: CASRGLAISTDTQYF.